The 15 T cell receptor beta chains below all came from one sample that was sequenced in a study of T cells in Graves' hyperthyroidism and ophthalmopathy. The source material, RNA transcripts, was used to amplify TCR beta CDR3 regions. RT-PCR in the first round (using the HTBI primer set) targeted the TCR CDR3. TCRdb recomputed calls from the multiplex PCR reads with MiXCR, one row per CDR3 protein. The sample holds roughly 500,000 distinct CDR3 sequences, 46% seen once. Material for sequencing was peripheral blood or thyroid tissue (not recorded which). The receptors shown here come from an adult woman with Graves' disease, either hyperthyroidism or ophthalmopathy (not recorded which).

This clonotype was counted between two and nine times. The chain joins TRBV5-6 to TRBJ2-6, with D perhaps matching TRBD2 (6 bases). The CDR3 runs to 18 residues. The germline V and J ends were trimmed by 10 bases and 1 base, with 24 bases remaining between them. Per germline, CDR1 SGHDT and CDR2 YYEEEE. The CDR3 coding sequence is TGTGCCGAACTCGGACGGGGAGGCGATCAATCTGGGGCCAACGTCCTGACTTTC. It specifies CAELGRGGDQSGANVLTF.

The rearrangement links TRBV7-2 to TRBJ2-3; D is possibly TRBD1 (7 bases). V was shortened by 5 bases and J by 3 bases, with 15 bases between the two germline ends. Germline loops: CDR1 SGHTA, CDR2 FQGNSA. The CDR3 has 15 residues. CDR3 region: CASSVYSGGTDTQYF. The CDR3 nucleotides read TGTGCCAGCAGCGTGTATTCAGGGGGGACAGATACGCAGTATTTT.

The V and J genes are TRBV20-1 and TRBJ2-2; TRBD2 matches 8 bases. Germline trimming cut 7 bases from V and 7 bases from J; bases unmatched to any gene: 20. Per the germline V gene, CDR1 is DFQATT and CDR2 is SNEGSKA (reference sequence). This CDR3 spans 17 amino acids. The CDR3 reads CSVPQGAAGVGRGELFF. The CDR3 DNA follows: TGCAGTGTCCCGCAAGGTGCAGCGGGAGTTGGCCGCGGGGAGCTGTTTTTT.

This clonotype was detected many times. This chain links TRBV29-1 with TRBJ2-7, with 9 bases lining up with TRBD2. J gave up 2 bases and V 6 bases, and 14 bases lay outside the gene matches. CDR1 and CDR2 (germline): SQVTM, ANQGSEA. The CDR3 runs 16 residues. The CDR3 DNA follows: TGCAGCGTCTTACTAGCGGGCCACCCAAGGGCCTACGAGCAGTACTTC. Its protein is CSVLLAGHPRAYEQYF.

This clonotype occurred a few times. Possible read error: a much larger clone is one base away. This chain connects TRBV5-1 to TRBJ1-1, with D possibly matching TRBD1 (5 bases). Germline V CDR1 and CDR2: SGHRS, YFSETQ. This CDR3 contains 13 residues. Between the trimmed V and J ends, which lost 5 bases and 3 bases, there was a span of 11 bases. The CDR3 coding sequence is TGCGCCAGCAGAAGGGACGAGGACACTGAAGCTTTCTTT. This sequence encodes CASRRDEDTEAFF.

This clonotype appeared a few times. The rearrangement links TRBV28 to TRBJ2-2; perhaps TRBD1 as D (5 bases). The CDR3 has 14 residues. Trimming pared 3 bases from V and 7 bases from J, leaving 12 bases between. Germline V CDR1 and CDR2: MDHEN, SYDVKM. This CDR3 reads CASSFQGPDGELFF. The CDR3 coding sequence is TGTGCCAGCAGTTTTCAGGGTCCTGACGGGGAGCTGTTTTTT. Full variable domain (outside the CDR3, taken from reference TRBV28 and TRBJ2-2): DVKVTQSSRYLVKRTGEKVFLECVQDMDHENMFWYRQDPGLGLRLIYFSYDVKMKEKGDIPEGYSVSREKKERFSLILESASTNQTSMYLCASSFQGPDGELFFGEGSRLTVL.

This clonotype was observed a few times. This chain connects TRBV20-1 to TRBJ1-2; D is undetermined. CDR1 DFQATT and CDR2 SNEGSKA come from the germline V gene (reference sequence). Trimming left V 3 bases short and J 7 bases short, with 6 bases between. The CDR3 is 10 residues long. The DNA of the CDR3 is TGCAGTGCTAGGCAATTTGGCTACACCTTC. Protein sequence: CSARQFGYTF.

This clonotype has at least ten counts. Written as DNA, the CDR3 is TGTGCCAGCAGTTTTAACCCGTCGGAGACCCAGTACTTC. As protein: CASSFNPSETQYF. The V call is TRBV28, the J call TRBJ2-5; no definite D call. This CDR3 region has 13 residues. V dropped 3 bases and J dropped 5 bases, with 10 bases sitting between them. Germline CDR1 and CDR2: MDHEN and SYDVKM.

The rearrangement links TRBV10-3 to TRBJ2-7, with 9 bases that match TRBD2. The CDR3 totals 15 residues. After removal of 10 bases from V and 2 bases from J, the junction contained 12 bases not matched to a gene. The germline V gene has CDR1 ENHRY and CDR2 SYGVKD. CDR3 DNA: TGTGCCAAGGGGCCGATAGCGGGAGTTGCCTACGAGCAGTACTTC. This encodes CAKGPIAGVAYEQYF.

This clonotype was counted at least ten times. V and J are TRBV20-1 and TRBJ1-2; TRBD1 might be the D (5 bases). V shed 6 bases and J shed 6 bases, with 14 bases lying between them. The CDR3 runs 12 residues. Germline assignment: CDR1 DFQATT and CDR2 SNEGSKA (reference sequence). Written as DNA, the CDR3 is TGCAGTGCCGCCGGGGGTGTTCATGGCTACACCTTC. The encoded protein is CSAAGGVHGYTF.

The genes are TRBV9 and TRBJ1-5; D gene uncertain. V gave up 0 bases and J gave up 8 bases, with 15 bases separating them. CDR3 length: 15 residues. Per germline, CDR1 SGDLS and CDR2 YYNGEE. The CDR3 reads CASSVGWQRKEPQHF. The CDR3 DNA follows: TGTGCCAGCAGCGTAGGGTGGCAGCGTAAGGAGCCCCAGCATTTT.

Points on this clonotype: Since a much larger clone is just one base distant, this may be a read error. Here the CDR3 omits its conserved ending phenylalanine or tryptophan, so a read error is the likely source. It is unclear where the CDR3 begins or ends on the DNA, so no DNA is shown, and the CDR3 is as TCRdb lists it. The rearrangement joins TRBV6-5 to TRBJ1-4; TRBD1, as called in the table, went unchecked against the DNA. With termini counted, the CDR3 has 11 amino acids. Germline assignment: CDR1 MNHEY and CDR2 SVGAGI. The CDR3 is CASSLGSELLL.

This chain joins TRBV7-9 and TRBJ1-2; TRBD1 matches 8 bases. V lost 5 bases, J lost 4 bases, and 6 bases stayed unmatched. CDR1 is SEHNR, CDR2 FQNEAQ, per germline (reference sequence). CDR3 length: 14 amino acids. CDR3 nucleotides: TGTGCCAGCAGCCCATACAGGGGGGGCTATGGCTACACCTTC. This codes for CASSPYRGGYGYTF.

CDR3 bases: TGTGCCAGCAGTGAAGGAACAGGGGACACCGGGGAGCTGTTTTTT. Its protein is CASSEGTGDTGELFF. This chain links TRBV6-4 with TRBJ2-2, with 7 bases fitting TRBD1. CDR3 length equals 15 residues. V was clipped by 3 bases and J by 3 bases; unmatched bases: 4. CDR1 is MRHNA and CDR2 is SNTAGT in the germline V gene.

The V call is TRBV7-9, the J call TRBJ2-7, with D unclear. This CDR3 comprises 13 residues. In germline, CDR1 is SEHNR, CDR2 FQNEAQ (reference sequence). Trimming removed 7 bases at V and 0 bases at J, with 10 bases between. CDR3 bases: TGTGCCAGCACAGGAACGTACTCCTACGAGCAGTACTTC. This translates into CASTGTYSYEQYF.